The clone carrying this T cell receptor beta chain came up a few times. Its specificity is unknown. This sample was included in a study of blood T cells in healthy people across ages. The germline V gene has CDR1 SQVTM and CDR2 ANQGSEA. CDR3 length: 12 residues. V was pared by 6 bases and J by 1 base, with 9 bases between. General study points: Naive and antigen-experienced cells could not be conclusively compared, given unsorted PBMCs.

Together with a sample-barcoded 5' primer, a J-beta primer mix was included in a second PCR lasting about 6 to 11 cycles. Tags on each cDNA molecule came from a template-switch adaptor with 12 random nucleotides. MiXCR, run by TCRdb on the 5' RACE reads, gives a single entry per CDR3 protein. The table lists approximately 1.5 million distinct CDR3 sequences, 40% to 45% of them singletons. The authors isolated at least 6 million PBMCs per sample. The sequencing sample was made of blood. The TCR originated in a woman aged 18 to 35 in good health. The chain couples TRBV29-1 to TRBJ1-1; D gene ambiguous. The DNA for the CDR3 is TGCAGCGTAGGGAAGGGGAACACTGAAGCTTTCTTT. It yields the protein CSVGKGNTEAFF.